The 25 T cell receptor beta chains given below trace back to one sample, sequenced in a study of cytotoxic CD8 clonotypes in ibrutinib-treated CLL. TCRdb keeps only in-frame clones here, not all; method: immunoSEQ multiplex PCR. The repertoire holds 70,000 to 80,000 clones, around four fifths seen once, with less than 40% in the top ten. Specimen: PBMCs, collected after 24 months of ibrutinib treatment. These receptors originate from a human donor with chronic lymphocytic leukemia.

The gene calls are TRBV6-1 and TRBJ2-7; 7 bases are a match to TRBD1. The V segment lost 6 bases and the J segment 2 bases; nucleotides outside the gene matches: 7. This CDR3 region has 14 residues. Germline CDR1 is MNHNS and CDR2 is SASEGT. The CDR3, as DNA: TGTGCCAGCAGGAAGGACAGGCAGCCCTACGAGCAGTACTTC. This sequence encodes CASRKDRQPYEQYF.

The chain has TRBV4-2 and TRBJ2-2; TRBD2 aligns across 13 bases. V trimming: 1 base; J trimming: 3 bases; junction bases outside the gene matches: 2. Germline CDR1 and CDR2: LGHNA and YNFKEQ. This CDR3 contains 17 residues. Here the CDR3 DNA reads TGTGCCAGCAGCCAAGGACTAGCGGGAGGACACACCGGGGAGCTGTTTTTT. Its translation is CASSQGLAGGHTGELFF.

The chain employs TRBV5-4 and TRBJ1-1, with D tentatively TRBD1 (6 bases). The CDR3 has 13 amino acids. CDR1 SGHNT and CDR2 YYREEE come from the germline V gene (reference sequence). V lost 3 bases and J 1 base, leaving 7 bases between the germline ends. In DNA, the CDR3 is TGTGCCAGCAGCTCGACAGGGAACACTGAAGCTTTCTTT. Protein sequence: CASSSTGNTEAFF.

The chain recombines TRBV21-1 with TRBJ1-1. TRBV21-1 is flagged as a pseudogene. The CDR3 covers 13 residues. This chain's CDR3 is CASSKVCGTEAFF. As DNA, the CDR3 is TGTGCCAGCAGCAAAGTATGCGGCACTGAAGCTTTCTTT.

This rearrangement joins TRBV5-6 to TRBJ2-7; D gene ambiguous. V lost 2 bases and J lost 4, with 7 bases in between. This CDR3 region has 12 residues. The germline V gene encodes CDR1 SGHDT and CDR2 YYEEEE. As DNA, the CDR3 is TGTGCCAGCAGCTTCTCAGAGTACGAGCAGTACTTC. Translating it yields CASSFSEYEQYF.

The chain links TRBV10-1 to TRBJ2-1; 11 bases agree with TRBD2. This CDR3 contains 19 residues. With 8 bases clipped from V and 0 bases from J, the junction kept 15 bases outside the gene matches. The germline CDR1 and CDR2 sequences are WNHNN and SYGVQD (reference sequence). CDR3 sequence (DNA): TGCGCCAGCTTGCATTGCGGACTAGCGGGTAAGAGCTCCTACAATGAGCAGTTCTTC. Residues: CASLHCGLAGKSSYNEQFF.

This chain uses TRBV7-9 with TRBJ2-3; the D is unclear. Germline V gene lookup returns CDR1 SEHNR and CDR2 FQNEAQ (reference sequence). This CDR3 is 14 amino acids long. The V end lost 7 bases, the J end lost 4 bases, and 15 bases lay between the germline ends. The CDR3 sequence is CASIHPEQSDTQYF. CDR3 nucleotide sequence: TGTGCCAGCATCCATCCGGAGCAGTCAGATACGCAGTATTTT. The whole variable domain, filled in from reference TRBV7-9 and TRBJ2-3, reads DTGVSQNPRHKITKRGQNVTFRCDPISEHNRLYWYRQTLGQGPEFLTYFQNEAQLEKSRLLSDRFSAERPKGSFSTLEIQRTEQGDSAMYLCASIHPEQSDTQYFGPGTRLTVL.

The V and J genes are TRBV29-1 and TRBJ2-1, with 13 nucleotides matching TRBD2. This CDR3 region has 14 residues. Germline assignment: CDR1 SQVTM and CDR2 ANQGSEA. V gave up 7 bases and J gave up 6 bases; unmatched junction bases: 6. The CDR3 nucleotides are TGCAGCGCTGTGACTAGCGGGAGGTTCAATGAGCAGTTCTTC. It is translated as CSAVTSGRFNEQFF.

The chain recombines TRBV5-4 with TRBJ2-1; D is uncertain. V was shortened by 6 bases and J by 1 base, with 8 bases between the two germline ends. CDR1 and CDR2 from the germline V gene are SGHNT and YYREEE (reference sequence). This CDR3 has 13 residues. The CDR3 nucleotides read TGTGCCAGCAAGACACCTTCCTACAATGAGCAGTTCTTC. This gives the protein CASKTPSYNEQFF.

This chain links TRBV28 with TRBJ2-7; 8 nucleotides align to TRBD1. Germline CDR1 reads MDHEN; CDR2 reads SYDVKM. Trimming removed 8 bases from V and 8 bases from J; junction bases left unmatched: 2. This CDR3 is built from 10 residues. The CDR3 region has the DNA TGTGCCAGCCGACAGGGGCAGCAGTACTTC. Its translation is CASRQGQQYF.

J is TRBJ2-1 and V is TRBV2; tentative D call: TRBD2 (6 bases). Deletions cut 5 bases from V and 5 bases from J, with 19 bases between. CDR1 SNHLY and CDR2 FYNNEI come from the germline V gene. The CDR3 has 16 amino acids. The CDR3 nucleotides are TGTGCCAGCAGTCCTGGACGGCGCAGGAGGGACAATGAGCAGTTCTTC. Translated: CASSPGRRRRDNEQFF.

The chain has TRBV2 and TRBJ2-1; tentative D call: TRBD1 (6 bases). The germline V gene encodes CDR1 SNHLY and CDR2 FYNNEI. There are 11 residues in the CDR3. Trimming took 4 bases from V and 10 from J, leaving 8 bases between them. In DNA, the CDR3 is TGTGCCAGCAGTGCAGGGACAGAGCAGTTCTTC. It yields the protein CASSAGTEQFF. Filled out from reference TRBV2 and TRBJ2-1, the complete variable domain reads EPEVTQTPSHQVTQMGQEVILRCVPISNHLYFYWYRQILGQKVEFLVSFYNNEISEKSEIFDDQFSVERPDGSNFTLKIRSTKLEDSAMYFCASSAGTEQFFGPGTRLTVL.

This chain joins TRBV9 and TRBJ2-2; tentatively, D is TRBD2 (6 bases). The V end was cut by 4 bases, the J end by 0 bases, with 13 bases between. Germline V lookup: CDR1 SGDLS, CDR2 YYNGEE. This CDR3 region has 16 residues. CDR3 in amino acids: CASSPRAGSNTGELFF. DNA for the CDR3: TGTGCCAGCAGCCCTAGGGCGGGATCGAACACCGGGGAGCTGTTTTTT. The full variable domain, completed using reference TRBV9 and TRBJ2-2, is DSGVTQTPKHLITATGQRVTLRCSPRSGDLSVYWYQQSLDQGLQFLIQYYNGEERAKGNILERFSAQQFPDLHSELNLSSLELGDSALYFCASSPRAGSNTGELFFGEGSRLTVL.

In DNA, the CDR3 is TGTGCCAGCAGCACACAGGGGTCTGGAAACACCATATATTTT. Encoded protein: CASSTQGSGNTIYF. This chain joins TRBV7-2 and TRBJ1-3, with 7 nucleotides matching TRBD1. Germline values: CDR1 SGHTA, CDR2 FQGNSA. This CDR3 comprises 14 residues. The J segment lost 1 base and the V segment lost 5 bases, leaving 2 bases of the junction unmatched.

V and J are TRBV5-4 and TRBJ2-7; D is perhaps TRBD1 or TRBD2 (5 bases each). The germline V gene encodes CDR1 SGHNT and CDR2 YYREEE (reference sequence). V lost 5 bases, J lost 0 bases, and 12 bases lay in between. The CDR3 is made up of 14 amino acids. CDR3 nucleotides: TGTGCCAGCAGGGCGGCAGGGAGCTCCTACGAGCAGTACTTC. It encodes CASRAAGSSYEQYF.

The V gene is TRBV28, the J gene TRBJ1-4; D is unresolved. Germline values: CDR1 MDHEN, CDR2 SYDVKM. Trimming removed 5 bases from V and 0 bases from J, with 10 bases in between. CDR3 length equals 15 residues. This CDR3 reads CASSKGGATNEKLFF. The CDR3 region has the DNA TGTGCCAGCAGTAAGGGCGGGGCAACTAATGAAAAACTGTTTTTT.

The chain is built from TRBV12-2 and TRBJ2-3. TRBV12-2 is a pseudogene segment. The CDR3 runs to 19 residues. The CDR3: CASRLVSARPCLGTDTQYF. The DNA of the CDR3 is TGTGCAAGTCGCTTAGTGTCGGCCCGTCCCTGCTTGGGGACAGATACGCAGTATTTT.

The gene calls are TRBV6-6 and TRBJ1-2; possible D gene TRBD1, 5 bases. V lost 7 bases, J lost 4 bases, and 13 bases lay in between. The CDR3 sequence is 13 residues long. Per the germline V gene, CDR1 is MNHNY and CDR2 is SVGAGI (reference sequence). As DNA, the CDR3 is TGTGCCAGCAATGACCGACAGTCCTATGGCTACACCTTC. This sequence encodes CASNDRQSYGYTF.

The J gene is TRBJ1-2, the V gene TRBV5-4; 9 bases line up with TRBD1. This CDR3 is 13 amino acids long. Germline CDR1 reads SGHNT; CDR2 reads YYREEE (reference sequence). V lost 1 base and J lost 7; bases outside the gene matches: 2. The CDR3 DNA is TGTGCCAGCAGCTTGCGGGACAGGGTTGGCTACACCTTC. Protein product: CASSLRDRVGYTF.

This chain links TRBV6-6 with TRBJ2-1; 11 bases fit TRBD2. V lost 2 bases to trimming and J lost 14 bases; unmatched junction nucleotides: 5. Germline lookup yields CDR1 MNHNY and CDR2 SVGAGI (reference sequence). The length of the CDR3 is 13 residues. The CDR3 reads CASSYELAGEEFF. CDR3 bases: TGTGCCAGCAGTTACGAACTAGCGGGAGAGGAGTTCTTC.

The rearrangement joins TRBV6-5 to TRBJ2-3; maybe TRBD2 (6 bases). Germline V gene lookup returns CDR1 MNHEY and CDR2 SVGAGI. Trimming took off 0 bases at V and 4 bases at J, with 11 bases between the two ends. This CDR3 spans 15 amino acids. CDR3 coding DNA: TGTGCCAGCAGTTACTCGCCTAGCGCCCCAGATACGCAGTATTTT. It yields the protein CASSYSPSAPDTQYF.

This rearrangement joins TRBV11-2 to TRBJ2-7; D is uncertain. The germline gives CDR1 SGHAT, CDR2 FQNNGV. CDR3 length: 15 residues. Trimming shortened V by 3 bases and J by 4 bases, and 16 bases separated the two germline ends. CDR3 region: CASSFGRRRVYEQYF. In DNA, the CDR3 is TGTGCCAGCAGCTTCGGACGGCGCCGAGTATACGAGCAGTACTTC.

The rearrangement links TRBV27 to TRBJ1-5; D remains unclear. Germline loops: CDR1 MNHEY, CDR2 SMNVEV (reference sequence). The CDR3 is made up of 12 amino acids. V lost 8 bases to trimming and J lost 6 bases, with 11 bases between them. The CDR3 DNA follows: TGTGCCAGCGCGCCGTACGGTCAGCCCCAGCATTTT. Protein product: CASAPYGQPQHF.

The J gene is TRBJ2-7, the V gene TRBV5-1; no definite D call. The V and J ends lost 0 bases and 6 bases respectively, with 16 bases between them. CDR3 size: 15 residues. In germline, CDR1 is SGHRS, CDR2 YFSETQ. CDR3 protein: CASSLAGWRPGEQYF. In DNA, the CDR3 is TGCGCCAGCAGCTTGGCCGGTTGGAGACCGGGCGAGCAGTACTTC.

The chain uses TRBV13 and TRBJ2-1, with 10 bases that match TRBD2. Germline-derived CDR1 and CDR2 are PRHDT and FYEKMQ (reference sequence). The length of the CDR3 is 13 residues. J gave up 9 bases and V 1 base, and 0 bases lay outside the gene matches. The DNA of the CDR3 is TGTGCCAGCAGCTTAGTAGCGGGAGGTGAGCAGTTCTTC. As protein: CASSLVAGGEQFF.